This entry lists 3 T cell receptor beta chains sequenced from one sample in a study of blood T cell repertoires in COVID-19 (TCRdb year 2020). The protocol used for the library was the immunoSEQ multiplex PCR assay. TCRdb limited this immuneACCESS table to in-frame rearrangements with V and J called. A share of clones is missing; checked studies link under half to unresolved V genes, and the rest is unexplained. The sample contains approximately 200,000 clones, about 90% of them found a single time. The ten largest clonotypes hold under 2.5% of the sample. Input material: peripheral blood. Receptors were obtained from a man aged 40-49 years with active or convalescent COVID-19.

This chain joins TRBV7-9 and TRBJ2-7; 8 positions agree with TRBD1. The germline V gene encodes CDR1 SEHNR and CDR2 FQNEAQ (reference sequence). Trimming removed 5 bases from V and 6 bases from J; junction bases left unmatched: 9. The CDR3 totals 14 residues. CDR3 coding DNA: TGTGCCAGCAGCCCCGGGACAGGAGAGAGCGAGCAGTACTTC. It encodes CASSPGTGESEQYF.

The chain has TRBV10-3 and TRBJ2-3; TRBD1 matches 10 bases. The CDR3 runs 16 residues. From germline, CDR1 is ENHRY and CDR2 SYGVKD. With V trimmed by 4 bases and J by 5 bases, 9 bases remained unmatched. CDR3 region: CAISGQGANGGDTQYF. The CDR3 DNA sequence: TGTGCCATCAGTGGACAGGGGGCAAATGGGGGAGATACGCAGTATTTT.

The CDR3 DNA follows: TGTGCCAGCAGTTCCCCCCGGAGGGTAAACTACGAGCAGTACTTC. Translation: CASSSPRRVNYEQYF. This chain joins TRBV28 and TRBJ2-7, with D possibly TRBD2 on 6 matching bases. Trimming removed 4 bases from V and 3 bases from J, with 16 bases in between. From germline, CDR1 is MDHEN and CDR2 SYDVKM. This CDR3 comprises 15 residues.